This TCR beta chain was recovered during a study of identical twins. General study results and limits: With abundant cord blood beta clonotypes, insertions were fewer; memory repertoires showed no such pattern. Invariant T cells like MAIT and iNKT could partly confound the zero-insertion analyses.

Comments on this clonotype: Antigen unknown.

One entry per CDR3 protein results from TCRdb running MiXCR on the 5' RACE reads. This repertoire shows fewer than 550,000 distinct CDR3 sequences, 14% found once; its top ten account for more than 0.8%. This CDR3 is built from 13 residues. Germline CDR1 reads ENHRY; CDR2 reads SYGVKD. This sample was shared with a second study, whose subject was yellow fever vaccine responses in identical twins.

The sequenced sample was CD4+ T cells sorted from blood. V gene TRBV10-3 combines with J gene TRBJ2-1, with D unresolved. With the DNA end fitting TRBJ2-5 better, the J assignment may be wrong. The clonotype was recovered from a woman aged 18-29 years in good health. The CDR3 region is CAISGDNQETQYF. The CDR3 nucleotides are TGTGCCATCAGTGGAGACAACCAAGAGACCCAGTACTTC.